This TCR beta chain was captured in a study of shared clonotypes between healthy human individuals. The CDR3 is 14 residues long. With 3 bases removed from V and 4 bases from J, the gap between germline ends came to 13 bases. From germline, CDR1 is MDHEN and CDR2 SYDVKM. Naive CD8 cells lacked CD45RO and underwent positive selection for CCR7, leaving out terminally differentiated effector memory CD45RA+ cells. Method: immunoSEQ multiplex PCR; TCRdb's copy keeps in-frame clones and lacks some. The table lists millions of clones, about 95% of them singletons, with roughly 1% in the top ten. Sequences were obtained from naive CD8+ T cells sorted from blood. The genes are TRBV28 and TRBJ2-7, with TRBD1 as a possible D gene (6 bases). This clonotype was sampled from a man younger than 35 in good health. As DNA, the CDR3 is TGTGCCAGCAGTTTTAGCAGGGGTGCTTACGAGCAGTACTTC. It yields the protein CASSFSRGAYEQYF.